A selection of T cell receptor beta chains follows, all from one sample in a study of identical twins. TCRdb redid the calling of the 5' RACE reads with MiXCR, one entry per CDR3 protein. The data show a few hundred thousand distinct CDR3 sequences, nearly 10% seen once. The data were also submitted as part of a second study, on yellow fever vaccine responses in identical twins.

The specimen was PBMCs. The receptor source for this set is a woman aged 18-35 years in good health. The CDR3 runs from the conserved cysteine through the conserved F or W. A D gene is named only where the DNA matches it firmly. Size is stated for part of the rows, as once, few or many counts, or as a class when the clone is expanded.

j_call clone_size d_call v_call cdr3_nt cdr3_aa
TRBJ2-1 many TRBD1 TRBV12-3/TRBV12-4 TGTGCCAGCAGTTTGACAGGGGGCGCCGCCTACAATGAGCAGTTCTTC CASSLTGGAAYNEQFF
TRBJ2-1 many TRBD2 TRBV6-2/TRBV6-3 TGTGCCAGCAGTTATCCGCGGGAGGGAAACAATGAGCAGTTCTTC CASSYPREGNNEQFF
TRBJ2-7 few TRBD2 TRBV6-5 TGTGCCAGCAGTTACCTCGCCGGGGAGGGCGAGCAGTACTTC CASSYLAGEGEQYF
TRBJ2-5 few TRBD2 TRBV29-1 TGCAGCGGGGCGGGGGGAAGTGAGACCCAGTACTTC CSGAGGSETQYF
TRBJ2-2 - - TRBV6-5 TGTGCCAGCAGTTATGGGCAGATAAACACCGGGGAGCTGTTTTTT CASSYGQINTGELFF
TRBJ1-2 few - TRBV20-1 TGCAGTGCTAGAGATTTAGGTAGGGCTGACTATGGCTACACCTTC CSARDLGRADYGYTF
TRBJ2-7 many TRBD2 TRBV5-1 TGCGCCAGCAGGACTAGCGGGGGGGTGGACGAGCAGTACTTC CASRTSGGVDEQYF
TRBJ2-3 few TRBD1 TRBV4-2 TGTGCCAGCAGCCAAGACCCCCCAGGGGGCTCCCCCACAGATACGCAGTATTTT CASSQDPPGGSPTDTQYF
TRBJ2-3 - TRBD2 TRBV30 TGTGCCTGGAGTGGACTAGCGGAGTGGGATTTT CAWSGLAEWDF
TRBJ2-7 - TRBD1 TRBV29-1 TGCAGCGTTGAAGAGACAGGGAGAGTCTACGAGCAGTACTTC CSVEETGRVYEQYF
TRBJ2-2 - - TRBV11-3 TGTGCCAGCAGTAAACAGGTTGGGGAGCTGTTTTTT CASSKQVGELFF
TRBJ2-1 few - TRBV5-1 TGCGCCAGCAGCTTGGCCGGGGGGCCTGGGCAGTTCTTC CASSLAGGPGQFF
TRBJ2-7 - TRBD2 TRBV20-1 TGCAGTGCCATCAGGGGGACTAGCGGGAGTTACGAGCAGTACTTC CSAIRGTSGSYEQYF
TRBJ2-7 many - TRBV7-2 TGTGCCAGCAGCTTTACTAGCTCCTACGAGCAGTACTTC CASSFTSSYEQYF
TRBJ2-7 - TRBD1 TRBV5-1 TGCGCCAGCAGCCCGACAGGGCCGGGGGAGCAGTACTTC CASSPTGPGEQYF
TRBJ2-1 few - TRBV5-4 TGTGCCAGCAGCTTAGGTGGGATAACCTCCTACAATGAGCAGTTCTTC CASSLGGITSYNEQFF
TRBJ1-5 - TRBD1 TRBV6-2/TRBV6-3 TGTGCCAGCAGTTCACCGACAGGGAAAAATCAGCCCCAGCATTTT CASSSPTGKNQPQHF
TRBJ2-7 - TRBD1 TRBV4-3 TGCGCCAGCAGCCAGAGGACAGGTTTTGGAGAGCAGTACTTC CASSQRTGFGEQYF
TRBJ2-5 - TRBD1 TRBV10-3 TGTGCCATCAGAACCGGGACAGGGGCCCAAGAGACCCAGTACTTC CAIRTGTGAQETQYF
TRBJ2-1 few TRBD2 TRBV29-1 TGCAGCTGCCGGACTAGCGCAATCTACAATGAGCAGTTCTTC CSCRTSAIYNEQFF
TRBJ2-7 once TRBD1 TRBV4-1 TGCGCCAGCAGCCAGCCACCGGGACAGGGAACCGAGCAGTACTTC CASSQPPGQGTEQYF
TRBJ2-3 many - TRBV4-3 TGCGCCAGCAGCCAAGAGGGACCTAGCACAGATACGCAGTATTTT CASSQEGPSTDTQYF
TRBJ2-7 - TRBD1 TRBV6-5 TGTGCCAGCAGTCGACAGGGAGACGAGCAGTACTTC CASSRQGDEQYF